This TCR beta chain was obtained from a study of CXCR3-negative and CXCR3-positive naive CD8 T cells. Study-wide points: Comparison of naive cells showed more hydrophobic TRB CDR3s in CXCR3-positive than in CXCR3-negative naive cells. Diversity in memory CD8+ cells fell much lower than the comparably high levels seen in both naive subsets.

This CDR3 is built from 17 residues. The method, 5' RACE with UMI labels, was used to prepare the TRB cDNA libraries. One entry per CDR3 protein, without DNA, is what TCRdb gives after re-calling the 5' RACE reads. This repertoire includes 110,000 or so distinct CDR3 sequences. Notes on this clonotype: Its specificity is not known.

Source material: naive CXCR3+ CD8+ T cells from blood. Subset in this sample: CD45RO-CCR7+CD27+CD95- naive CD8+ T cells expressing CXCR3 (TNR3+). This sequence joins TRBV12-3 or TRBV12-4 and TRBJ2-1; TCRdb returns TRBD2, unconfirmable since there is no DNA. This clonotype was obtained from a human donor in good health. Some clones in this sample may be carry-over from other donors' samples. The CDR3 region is CASSLDLLASRINEQFF.